The source of this TCR beta chain is a study of OX40 agonist ivuxolimab in advanced cancers. Overall study findings and caveats: More expanded clones were found, on average, in CD8+ than in CD4+ T cells.

Data came from immunoSEQ multiplex PCR; TCRdb stores just in-frame clones and leaves some out. The data hold about 130,000 clones, with 85% to 95% observed a single time. Germline V gene sequence: CDR1 SGHTA, CDR2 FQGNSA. V was clipped by 1 base and J by 4 bases; unmatched bases: 8. This CDR3 is 17 amino acids long. Remarks on this clone: Its antigen is as yet unknown.

The sample was CD4+ or CD8+ T cells sorted from blood, taken in a trial of the OX40 agonist ivuxolimab. This TCR was sampled from an adult with an advanced solid tumor such as melanoma, head and neck, liver or kidney cancer. The rearrangement uses TRBV7-2 and TRBJ1-2, with 11 bases fitting TRBD1. As DNA, the CDR3 is TGTGCCAGCAGCTTAGGTAGCCCCGGGACAGGGGGCTATGGCTACACCTTC. Its protein product is CASSLGSPGTGGYGYTF. Filled out from reference TRBV7-2 and TRBJ1-2, the complete variable domain reads GAGVSQSPSNKVTEKGKDVELRCDPISGHTALYWYRQSLGQGLEFLIYFQGNSAPDKSGLPSDRFSAERTGGSVSTLTIQRTQQEDSAVYLCASSLGSPGTGGYGYTFGSGTRLTVV.